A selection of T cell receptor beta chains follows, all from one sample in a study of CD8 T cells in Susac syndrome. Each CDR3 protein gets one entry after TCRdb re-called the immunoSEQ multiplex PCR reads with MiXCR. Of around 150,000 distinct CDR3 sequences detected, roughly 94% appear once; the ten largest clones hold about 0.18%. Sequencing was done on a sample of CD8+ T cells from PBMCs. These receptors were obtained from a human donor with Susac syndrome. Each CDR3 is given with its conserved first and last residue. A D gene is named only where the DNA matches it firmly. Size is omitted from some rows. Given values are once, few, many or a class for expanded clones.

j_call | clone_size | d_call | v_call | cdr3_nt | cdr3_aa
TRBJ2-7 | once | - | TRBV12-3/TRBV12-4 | TGTGCCAGCAGTTTACGGGACAACCCCTACGAGCAGTACTTC | CASSLRDNPYEQYF
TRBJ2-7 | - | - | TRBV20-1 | TGCAGTGCTAGGTCCAGGGGTGCGTACGAGCAGTACTTC | CSARSRGAYEQYF
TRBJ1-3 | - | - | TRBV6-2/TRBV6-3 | TGTGCCAGCAGTTTGGGGGGCTCTGGAAACACCATATATTTT | CASSLGGSGNTIYF
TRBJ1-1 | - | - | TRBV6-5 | TGTGCCAGCAGTTACTCGGCTGGGGGACCTGAAGCTTTCTTT | CASSYSAGGPEAFF
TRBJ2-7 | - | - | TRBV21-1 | TGTGCCAGCAGCAACGCCCCGACAGGGAACTACGAGCAGTACTTC | CASSNAPTGNYEQYF
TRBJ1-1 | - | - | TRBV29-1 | TGCAGCGTTGGGGTAGCCAGCAAGCCTGACATGAACACTGAAGCTTTCTTT | CSVGVASKPDMNTEAFF
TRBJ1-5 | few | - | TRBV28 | TGTGCCAGCAGTTTCCCCAGCAATCAGCCCCAGCATTTT | CASSFPSNQPQHF
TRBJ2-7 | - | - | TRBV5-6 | TGTGCCAGCAGTCACGGTGGGTCCCACTACGAGCAGTACTTC | CASSHGGSHYEQYF
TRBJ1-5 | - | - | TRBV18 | TGTGCCAGCTCACCACATTGGGCAGACTACAATCAGCCCCAGCATTTT | CASSPHWADYNQPQHF
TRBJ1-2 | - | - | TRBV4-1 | TGCGCCAGCAGCCAACCCGGAGGGGGGGGAAGGAGGGATGGCTACACCTTC | CASSQPGGGGRRDGYTF
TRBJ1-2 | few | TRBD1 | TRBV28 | TGTGCCAGCAGTTTGTCCCGGACAGGCTATGGCTACACCTTC | CASSLSRTGYGYTF
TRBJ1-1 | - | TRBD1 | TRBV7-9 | TGTGCCAGCAGCCAACAGGGGGCGCGGAACACTGAAGCTTTCTTT | CASSQQGARNTEAFF
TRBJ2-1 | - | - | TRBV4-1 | TGCGCCAGCAGCCAGAAAACGCATTCGGGACTGGGTTTCTACAATGAGCAGTTCTTC | CASSQKTHSGLGFYNEQFF
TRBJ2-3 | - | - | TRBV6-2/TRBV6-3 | TGTGCCAGCATTGGGGGCAGTCCTCATACGCAGTATTTT | CASIGGSPHTQYF